Listed below are T cell receptor beta chains from one sample, sequenced in a study of T cells in Graves' hyperthyroidism and ophthalmopathy. TCRdb recomputed calls from the multiplex PCR reads with MiXCR, one row per CDR3 protein. Among about 520,000 distinct CDR3 sequences listed, roughly 24% were seen once. The sequencing sample was made of blood. The receptors here all came from a woman aged 25 to 39 with Graves' ophthalmopathy. Both conserved end residues are trimmed from each CDR3. Clone size is not always given. Where it is, it says once, few, many or a class for expanded clones.

j_call v_call cdr3_length clone_size cdr3_aa
TRBJ2-5 TRBV5-1 14 . ASSPPGLAGQETQY
TRBJ1-5 TRBV4-3 13 . ASSQDWRNNQPQH
TRBJ1-1 TRBV5-1 12 . ASSRGSSNTEAF
TRBJ2-7 TRBV4-2 11 few ASSTPQGGEQY
TRBJ1-1 TRBV6-5 12 . ASSSHRVRTEAF
TRBJ1-2 TRBV6-5 11 many ASSSSGGGGYT
TRBJ1-2 TRBV11-3 13 many ASSLDRGIEVGYT
TRBJ2-5 TRBV28 13 many ASSRGASGVETQY
TRBJ1-2 TRBV6-1 13 . ASRRTGMENYGYT
TRBJ1-1 TRBV28 13 many ASSLFTGRGTEAF
TRBJ1-2 TRBV18 11 many ASSPKPEGGYT
TRBJ1-2 TRBV12-3/TRBV12-4 11 many ASSSGTGLSYT
TRBJ1-1 TRBV6-2/TRBV6-3 14 many ASTLRPGNMNTEAF
TRBJ2-7 TRBV10-1 13 few ASSESDRGFYEQY
TRBJ1-1 TRBV6-5 13 few ASSYLVAGGTEAF
TRBJ1-2 TRBV20-1 9 . SARENAYST
TRBJ1-5 TRBV15 13 many ATRGVGRGNQPQH
TRBJ1-2 TRBV6-1 9 many ASSERDSNT
TRBJ2-5 TRBV7-6 13 . ASSSDGLAGETQY
TRBJ1-2 TRBV4-2 15 . ASSPGQGPLSNYGYT
TRBJ2-5 TRBV14 12 . ASSPYPLRETQY
TRBJ2-7 TRBV20-1 14 . SARPVQGGTFVEQY